This TCR beta chain was captured in a study of shared clonotypes between healthy human individuals (dated by TCRdb to the early 2020s). Broadly, across the study: Two women and three men aged 18 to 49 years were included in the cohort. For each donor, three plates each were used for CD4 naive and CD4 memory, two plates were used for CD8 naive, and one plate was used for CD8 memory. To estimate repertoire size and how much clonotype sharing occurs between individuals, the study deeply sequenced the blood TCR repertoires of five healthy adults. To increase sequencing depth and limit assay-specific biases, TCR repertoire library preparation and sequencing were carried out by different laboratories using diverse techniques. Each donor's leukapheresis produced roughly between about 0.8 and 10 billion PBMCs. General study outcomes and caveats: The genetic and exposure-history diversity represented was limited by the small number of donors. Only blood was sampled, and tissue TCR repertoires likely differ from those in blood. Compared with non-shared clonotypes, clonotypes shared by all four sorted-subset donors had higher generation probabilities. Larger estimated clonotype richness was generally found for naive subsets than for memory subsets. Incomplete sequencing was indicated by rarefaction of sorted-subset datasets, despite the large sequencing depth. Pairwise subsampling indicated that sequencing depth was expected to affect the degree of clonotype sharing among donors. When a few donors were compared, the shared fraction of clonotypes was roughly 4.8% for naive CD4, roughly 3.4% for naive CD8, roughly 2.5% for memory CD4, and roughly 0.4% for memory CD8.

Note on this clone: Its antigen is not yet known. The sample holds no much larger clone one base away, and base qualities are not on file.

Using the deep immunoSEQ assay, TCR CDR3 regions were amplified from genomic DNA by multiplex PCR. Extracted genomic DNA from each cell subset was spread evenly across all wells of several immunoSEQ 96-well plates, with each plate serving as a replicate. For sorted subsets, approximately 0.2 ug of genomic DNA, equivalent to around 31,000 T cell genomes, went into each replicate PCR. Purified libraries were quantified with a Qubit 3.0 fluorometer, sized on a Bioanalyzer 2100, and re-quantified with the KAPA Library Quantification kit. Every immunoSEQ 96-well plate was sequenced on a separate single-read 150-cycle Illumina NextSeq 550 flow cell. On the study's bioinformatics: The immunoSEQ output contained only junctional sequences without quality scores, so filtering could not match that applied to full-length reads. Sequences were annotated with PyIR, a Python wrapper for IgBLAST v1.9, using IMGT germline references to assign V/J genes and CDR3. Reads with weak V/J assignments (E-value above 1e-6), missing CDR3, stop codons, out-of-frame junctions, or ambiguous translated residues were removed. V3J clonotypes were defined by identical inferred V gene, J gene, and CDR3 amino acid sequence. The percentage overlap between two repertoires was calculated by dividing the number of shared unique clonotypes by the size of the smaller repertoire. Three approaches were used to assess repertoire richness: RTK rarefaction, the Chao1 estimator, and Recon v2.1 estimates of unobserved clonotypes. Generation probabilities for all TCRbeta clonotypes obtained by the gDNA method from a few donors were computed using OLGA. The table was pulled from immuneACCESS by TCRdb, which kept in-frame rearrangements only. Such tables lose some clones; where checked, under half of the loss comes from unresolved V genes, and the rest has no known cause. That table gives V, J and clone size, and the DNA gave D and trimming. This sample lists approximately 620,000 clones; more than 95% were detected once. Of the sample, less than 0.065% falls within the top ten clones.

Including cysteine and phenylalanine, the CDR3 has 15 amino acids. Solely the CDR3 DNA is kept, with 45 bases framed from the first base. Looking up the germline V gene yields CDR1 SGHTA and CDR2 FQGNSA. V is trimmed back by 2 bases and J by 7 bases, and the junction contains 9 bases that no gene match accounts for. The donors were healthy, HIV-negative adults who had no recently reported acute infections or vaccinations. Only Caucasian adults living in Nashville, Tennessee, USA were represented among the donors. Magnetic negative selection was used to enrich CD4+ T cells, after which naive cells were positively selected on CD45RA and the negative fraction became the memory subset. Blood was obtained by leukapheresis, after which PBMCs were separated by Ficoll-Histopaque density gradient centrifugation and cryopreserved in liquid nitrogen vapor phase. Purity and quantity of every magnetically sorted T cell population were checked by analytical flow cytometry. Genomic DNA was isolated from each sorted fraction and quantified by UV absorbance on a Nanodrop 2000c.

This receptor was taken from a woman aged 25 to 39 in good health. Material: naive CD4+ T cells sorted from blood. This specimen's cell subset or site label, interpreted: CD45RA+ positively selected. The V and J genes are TRBV7-2 and TRBJ2-3; 7 central bases correspond to TRBD2. The CDR3 has the sequence CASSLQREAVNTQYF. The DNA sequence is as follows: TGTGCCAGCAGCTTACAGCGGGAAGCCGTAAATACGCAGTATTTT.